This T cell receptor (beta chain) came from a study of siplizumab effects on memory and regulatory T cells. Study outcomes and limitations: An assignable naive or memory phenotype was lacking in roughly 80-97% of proliferating CD4+ or CD8+ clones. Naive T cells were seen as more diverse than memory cells and as major alloresponse contributors. Siplizumab produced a significant reduction in alloreactive sequences that were traceable to unstimulated CD4+ memory cells.

In its sample, this clone was seen once. The antigen remains unidentified. V shed 3 bases and J shed 0 bases, with 7 bases lying between them. Looked up from germline, CDR1 is SEHNR and CDR2 is FQNEAQ (reference sequence). The CDR3 is made up of 14 amino acids. Clones were sequenced by immunoSEQ multiplex PCR, and TCRdb holds only the in-frame ones, with some missing. This table holds some 100,000 clones, roughly 97% found once. Specimen: naive CD4+ T cells sorted from blood. The TCR comes from a human donor in good health. This rearrangement joins TRBV7-9 to TRBJ2-3, with D uncertain. Here the CDR3 DNA reads TGTGCCAGCAGCTTGTCCCTAAGCACAGATACGCAGTATTTT. Translating it yields CASSLSLSTDTQYF.